A single sample is the source of the 7 T cell receptor beta chains below, sequenced in a study of yellow fever vaccine responses in identical twins. From the RT-PCR reads, TCRdb called clonotypes with MiXCR, one entry per CDR3 protein. The sample lists 17,000 or so distinct CDR3 sequences, roughly three quarters occurring once. Specimen: T cells from blood (PBMCs), unsorted or a sorted subset (not recorded which), collected before or after yellow fever vaccination (not recorded which). These TCRs come from a woman between 18 and 29 years old who received the yellow fever vaccine.

This chain connects TRBV19 to TRBJ1-1; D call uncertain. Germline values: CDR1 LNHDA, CDR2 SQIVND (reference sequence). The CDR3 runs to 15 residues. The V gene lost 5 bases and the J gene lost 1 base, with 14 bases spanning the gap. The CDR3 DNA sequence: TGTGCCAGTAGTTTATCGGGTGAATGGAACACTGAAGCTTTCTTT. This codes for CASSLSGEWNTEAFF.

V and J are TRBV29-1 and TRBJ2-1; 8 bases fit TRBD2. The V gene end was trimmed by 4 bases and the J gene end by 5 bases; junction bases not matched to a gene: 16. The CDR3 covers 17 residues. Per the germline V gene, CDR1 is SQVTM and CDR2 is ANQGSEA. The CDR3 DNA is TGCAGCGTTGTGTGTCCTCCCTTAGCGGGAAGCAACAATGAGCAGTTCTTC. It codes for CSVVCPPLAGSNNEQFF.

This chain connects TRBV13 to TRBJ2-3; D may be TRBD2 (6 bases). CDR3 length: 13 amino acids. Trimming removed 4 bases from V and 7 bases from J, with 12 bases in between. Germline assignment: CDR1 PRHDT and CDR2 FYEKMQ (reference sequence). For the CDR3, the DNA is TGTGCCAGCAGCTCTTATCGGGGGAATACGCAGTATTTT. Translation: CASSSYRGNTQYF.

This clonotype is a singleton in its sample. The chain couples TRBV29-1 to TRBJ2-1, with TRBD2 matching over 8 bases. CDR3 length equals 12 residues. Per germline, CDR1 SQVTM and CDR2 ANQGSEA. CDR3 DNA: TGCAGGGCTGCGGGGGGCGGGGATGAGCAGTTCTTC. Residues: CRAAGGGDEQFF.

The chain joins TRBV12-3 or TRBV12-4 to TRBJ2-7; D perhaps matches TRBD2 (6 bases). Deletions cut 4 bases from V and 2 bases from J, with 9 bases between. The CDR3 loop spans 13 amino acids. CDR3: CASSWDLAYEQYF. Here the CDR3 DNA reads TGTGCCAGCAGTTGGGACTTGGCCTACGAGCAGTACTTC.

This clonotype was detected once. The chain recombines TRBV9 with TRBJ2-2; tentative D call: TRBD1 (6 bases). V lost 2 bases to trimming and J lost 2 bases, with 10 bases between them. CDR3 size: 15 residues. Germline CDR1 SGDLS, CDR2 YYNGEE. CDR3 amino acids: CASSVGDINTGELFF. As DNA, the CDR3 is TGTGCCAGCAGCGTTGGGGACATAAACACCGGGGAGCTGTTTTTT.

The V gene is TRBV29-1, the J gene TRBJ1-1; 9 positions match TRBD1. V was clipped by 5 bases and J by 7 bases; unmatched bases: 11. Per germline, CDR1 SQVTM and CDR2 ANQGSEA. The CDR3 loop spans 14 amino acids. The DNA for the CDR3 is TGCAGCGTTCTAATTAACAGGGGGCTAGGTGAAGCTTTCTTT. Residues: CSVLINRGLGEAFF. The variable domain in full, with the rest retrieved from reference TRBV29-1 and TRBJ1-1, is SAVISQKPSRDICQRGTSLTIQCQVDSQVTMMFWYRQQPGQSLTLIATANQGSEATYESGFVIDKFPISRPNLTFSTLTVSNMSPEDSSIYLCSVLINRGLGEAFFGQGTRLTVV.